This TCR beta chain is from a study of blood T cell repertoires in COVID-19. Study-wide background: The United States, Italy and Spain were the sources of the acute and convalescent COVID-19 samples. The analysed material was cDNA or gDNA that came from T cells, B-cell-depleted T cells, or PBMCs.

Seattle enrolled patients during active infection and tracked them longitudinally. Profiling relied on immunoSEQ multiplex PCR, and the TCRdb table lists in-frame clones only, not all of them. Here the sample spans approximately 350,000 clones, about 87% being singletons. The CDR3 covers 17 residues. Trimming left V 8 bases short and J 0 bases short, with 17 bases between. Germline CDR1 is LGHDT and CDR2 is YNNKEL (reference sequence). This sequence originates from a woman aged 45 to 65 with COVID-19, enrolled during active disease. The sequenced sample was peripheral blood. This sequence joins TRBV3-1 (or the pseudogene TRBV3-2) and TRBJ2-6, with D unclear. The CDR3 DNA reads as TGTGCCAGCCTTGGGTCCCGAGGCTCCTCTGGGGCCAACGTCCTGACTTTC. This gives the protein CASLGSRGSSGANVLTF.